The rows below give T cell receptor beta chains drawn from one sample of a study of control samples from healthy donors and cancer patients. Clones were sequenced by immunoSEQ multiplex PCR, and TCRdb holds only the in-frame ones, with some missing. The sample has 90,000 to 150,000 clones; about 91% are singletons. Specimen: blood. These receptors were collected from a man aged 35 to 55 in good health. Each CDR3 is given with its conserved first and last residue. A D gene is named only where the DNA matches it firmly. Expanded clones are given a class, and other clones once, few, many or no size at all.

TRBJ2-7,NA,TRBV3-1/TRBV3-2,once,CASSQDWGGAAIYEQYF,TGTGCCAGCAGCCAAGATTGGGGGGGGGCCGCCATCTACGAGCAGTACTTC
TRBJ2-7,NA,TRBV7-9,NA,CASSLGGALGSEQYF,TGTGCCAGCAGCTTAGGGGGGGCGCTTGGGAGCGAGCAGTACTTC
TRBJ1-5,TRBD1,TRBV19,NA,CASSNRTGYLGQPQHF,TGTGCCAGTAGTAATAGGACAGGATATCTGGGTCAGCCCCAGCATTTT
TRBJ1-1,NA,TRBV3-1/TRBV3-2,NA,CASSRGSGAFF,TGTGCCAGCAGCCGCGGGAGTGGAGCTTTCTTT
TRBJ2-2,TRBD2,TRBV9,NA,CASSLRTSGGELFF,TGTGCCAGCAGCCTCCGGACTAGCGGCGGGGAGCTGTTTTTT
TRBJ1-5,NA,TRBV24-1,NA,CATSDPGESNQPQHF,TGTGCCACCAGTGACCCGGGGGAGAGCAATCAGCCCCAGCATTTT
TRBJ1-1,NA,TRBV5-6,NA,CASSLGPILGTNTEAFF,TGTGCCAGCAGCCTAGGACCCATCCTAGGCACGAACACTGAAGCTTTCTTT
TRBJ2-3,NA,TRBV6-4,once,CASSASEGGGTDTQYF,TGTGCCAGCAGTGCCTCCGAGGGCGGGGGCACAGATACGCAGTATTTT
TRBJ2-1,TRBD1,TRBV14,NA,CASSQGGQGWQSSYNEQFF,TGTGCCAGCAGCCAAGGGGGACAGGGGTGGCAGAGTTCCTACAATGAGCAGTTCTTC
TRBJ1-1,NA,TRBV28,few,CASSPGGRAAEAFF,TGTGCCAGCAGCCCTGGGGGGAGGGCGGCTGAAGCTTTCTTT
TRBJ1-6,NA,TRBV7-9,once,CASSLVQGDSPLHF,TGTGCCAGCAGCTTAGTCCAGGGCGATTCACCCCTCCACTTT
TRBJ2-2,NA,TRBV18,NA,CASSPTQVMNTGELFF,TGTGCCAGCTCACCTACTCAGGTGATGAACACCGGGGAGCTGTTTTTT
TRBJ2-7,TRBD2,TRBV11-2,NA,CASSFQRGGGREQYF,TGTGCCAGCAGCTTCCAGCGGGGGGGCGGGAGAGAGCAGTACTTC
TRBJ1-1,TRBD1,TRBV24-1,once,CATRGQGDTEAFF,TGTGCCACCAGGGGACAGGGTGATACTGAAGCTTTCTTT
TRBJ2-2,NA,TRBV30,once,CAWSRRTGELFF,TGTGCCTGGAGTCGTCGAACCGGGGAGCTGTTTTTT
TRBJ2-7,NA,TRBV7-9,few,CASSKGRAGSTYEQYF,TGTGCCAGCAGCAAAGGTAGGGCCGGTTCGACCTACGAGCAGTACTTC
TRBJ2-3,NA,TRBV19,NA,CASSLGAADTQYF,TGTGCCAGTAGTCTCGGGGCAGCAGATACGCAGTATTTT
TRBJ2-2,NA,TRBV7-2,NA,CASIRDSPNTGELFF,TGTGCCAGCATCAGAGACAGCCCGAACACCGGGGAGCTGTTTTTT
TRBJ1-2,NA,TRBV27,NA,CASSWGGSNYGYTF,TGTGCCAGCAGTTGGGGAGGGTCTAACTATGGCTACACCTTC
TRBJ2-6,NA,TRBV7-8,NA,CASSLDTGTSGANVLTF,TGTGCCAGCAGCTTAGATACTGGTACCTCTGGGGCCAACGTCCTGACTTTC
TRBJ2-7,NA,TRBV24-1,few,CATSDVVGYEQYF,TGTGCCACCAGTGATGTAGTGGGCTACGAGCAGTACTTC
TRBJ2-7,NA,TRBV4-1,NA,CASSQDSSRGFPYEQYF,TGCGCCAGCAGCCAAGATTCAAGTCGGGGATTCCCCTACGAGCAGTACTTC
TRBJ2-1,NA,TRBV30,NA,CAWSVGQNNEQFF,TGTGCCTGGAGTGTAGGACAGAACAATGAGCAGTTCTTC
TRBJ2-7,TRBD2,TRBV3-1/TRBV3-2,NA,CASSKGTSSYEQYF,TGTGCCAGCAGCAAAGGGACTAGCTCCTACGAGCAGTACTTC
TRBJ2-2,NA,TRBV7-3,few,CASSLGRDGSGELFF,TGTGCCAGCAGCTTAGGCCGTGACGGGTCCGGGGAGCTGTTTTTT
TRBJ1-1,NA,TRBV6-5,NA,CASSYSGYTEAFF,TGTGCCAGCAGTTACTCCGGCTACACTGAAGCTTTCTTT
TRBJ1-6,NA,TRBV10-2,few,CASRDDYNSPLHF,TGCGCCAGCCGGGACGACTATAATTCACCCCTCCACTTT
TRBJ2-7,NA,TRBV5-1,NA,CASSLELSSYEQYF,TGCGCCAGCAGCTTGGAATTAAGCTCCTACGAGCAGTACTTC
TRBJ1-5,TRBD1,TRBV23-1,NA,CASSHPSDRVPNQPQHF,TGCGCCAGCAGTCATCCTTCCGACAGGGTCCCCAATCAGCCCCAGCATTTT
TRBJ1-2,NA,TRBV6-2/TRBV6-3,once,CASSSNRVRGRDYGYTF,TGTGCCAGCAGTTCCAATCGGGTACGGGGGCGCGACTATGGCTACACCTTC